Presented here are 20 T cell receptor beta chains from one specimen sequenced in a study of regulatory T cells in long-lasting Graves disease. Both iRepertoire HTBI primers and Arm-PCR of CDR3 regions were used to build the TCR beta libraries. TCRdb analysed the multiplex PCR reads with MiXCR anew, one entry per CDR3 protein. The sample has some 250,000 distinct CDR3 sequences, approximately 20% seen once. Regarding time point: newly diagnosed GD, antithyroid drugs for less than 3 months. Following extraction of RNA from PBMCs, that RNA was used to make the TCR library. Another study also made use of these data, one on T cells in Graves' hyperthyroidism and ophthalmopathy.

Sequences were derived from peripheral blood mononuclear cells (PBMCs), sampled at new diagnosis, from a patient treated with antithyroid drugs. Receptors were obtained from a woman aged 25 to 39 with Graves disease.

At least ten counts were recorded for this clonotype. CDR3 in DNA: TGTGCCAGCAGCCGCTCCGAGGGTGGGGGCTACACCTTC. Amino acid sequence: CASSRSEGGGYTF. The chain recombines TRBV11-2 with TRBJ1-2; D unresolved. V lost 5 bases and J 8 bases, leaving 15 bases between the germline ends. Looked up from germline, CDR1 is SGHAT and CDR2 is FQNNGV. This CDR3 has 13 residues.

This clonotype came up many times. The chain recombines TRBV5-1 with TRBJ1-1; D is unresolved. The CDR3 extends over 14 amino acids. Per the germline V gene, CDR1 is SGHRS and CDR2 is YFSETQ. Trimming took off 4 bases at V and 1 base at J, with 11 bases between the two ends. The DNA of the CDR3 is TGCGCCAGCAGCACTTTGGACGGGAACACTGAAGCTTTCTTT. It specifies CASSTLDGNTEAFF.

This clonotype appeared many times. This chain connects TRBV3-1 to TRBJ1-5; unclear D gene. The CDR3 spans 16 residues. V lost 4 bases to trimming and J lost 4 bases, with 17 bases between them. Germline V gene sequence: CDR1 LGHDT, CDR2 YNNKEL (reference sequence). The CDR3 nucleotides are TGTGCCAGCAGCCCGGACGGACCTTATGAAAATCAGCCCCAGCATTTT. Translated: CASSPDGPYENQPQHF.

This clonotype appeared a few times. This clone may be a read error of a much larger clone one base away. As the CDR3 is not closed by the conserved phenylalanine or tryptophan, this likely results from a read error. This sequence joins TRBV11-2 and TRBJ1-1; tentative D call: TRBD1 (6 bases). This CDR3 is 14 amino acids long. Deletions cut 6 bases from V and 6 bases from J, with 17 bases between. CDR1 is SGHAT, CDR2 FQNNGV, per germline. The CDR3 region is CASSPSRGAAEAFL. Written as DNA, the CDR3 is TGTGCCAGCAGTCCCTCTCGGGGGGCGGCTGAAGCTTTCCTT.

This clonotype was seen ten or more times. The chain has TRBV4-1 and TRBJ1-2, with a possible D match to TRBD1 (5 bases). CDR1 is MGHRA and CDR2 is YSYEKL in the germline V gene. Trimming removed 2 bases from V and 2 bases from J, with 9 bases in between. The CDR3 length is 14 residues. The CDR3 region has the DNA TGCGCCAGCAGCCAAAATCAGGGCAACTATGGCTACACCTTC. Its protein product is CASSQNQGNYGYTF.

This clonotype has just a few counts. This sequence joins TRBV19 and TRBJ1-5; no clear D gene. Between the trimmed V and J ends, which lost 5 bases and 7 bases, there was a span of 9 bases. Germline V gene data show CDR1 as LNHDA and CDR2 as SQIVND (reference sequence). There are 12 residues in the CDR3. CDR3 residues: CASSHGWQPQHF. The CDR3 coding sequence is TGTGCCAGTAGTCATGGATGGCAGCCCCAGCATTTT.

This clonotype has a count of ten or more. The rearrangement links TRBV3-1 to TRBJ2-7; D may be TRBD2 (5 bases). The germline CDR1 and CDR2 sequences are LGHDT and YNNKEL (reference sequence). The CDR3 sequence is 16 residues long. Deletions cut 4 bases from V and 3 bases from J, with 19 bases between. The CDR3 bases are TGTGCCAGCAGCCTGGCGGTTGGCAGCGGCCTCTACGAGCAGTACTTC. This codes for CASSLAVGSGLYEQYF.

A remark on this clonotype: A much larger clone lies one base from this, so it may be a read error. The V call is TRBV28, the J call TRBJ1-2; maybe TRBD1 (5 bases). V was cut by 7 bases and J by 8 bases, with 23 bases left in between. The CDR3 consists of 15 residues. Per the germline V gene, CDR1 is MDHEN and CDR2 is SYDVKM. This CDR3 is CASNPFRELGHGYTF. The CDR3 nucleotides read TGTGCCAGCAATCCCTTCAGGGAATTAGGACACGGCTACACCTTC.

This clonotype was picked up many times. V usage is TRBV5-1 and J usage is TRBJ2-1; D is ambiguous. Trimming stripped 0 bases from V and 4 bases from J, with 8 bases between. There are 14 residues in the CDR3. Germline values: CDR1 SGHRS, CDR2 YFSETQ. CDR3 nucleotides: TGCGCCAGCAGCTTGGCCGGGCAGTACAATGAGCAGTTCTTC. Its protein product is CASSLAGQYNEQFF.

The chain links TRBV6-1 to TRBJ1-2; D ambiguous. Per germline, CDR1 MNHNS and CDR2 SASEGT. Trimming left V 8 bases short and J 2 bases short, with 12 bases between. The CDR3 is 13 residues long. The CDR3 region has the DNA TGTGCCAGCGCCTTGGGGAGGAACTATGGCTACACCTTC. This sequence encodes CASALGRNYGYTF.

A note on this clonotype: A much more abundant neighbour one base away suggests this may be a read error. Since the CDR3 does not end with the conserved phenylalanine or tryptophan, this likely comes from a read error. V usage is TRBV20-1 and J usage is TRBJ2-7; 11 bases are shared with TRBD2. After removal of 5 bases from V and 5 bases from J, the junction contained 8 bases not matched to a gene. Germline CDR1 DFQATT, CDR2 SNEGSKA (reference sequence). The CDR3 is 14 amino acids. This CDR3 reads CSADRLAGFDEQYL. The CDR3 nucleotides are TGCAGTGCTGATAGACTAGCGGGGTTCGACGAGCAGTACCTC.

The V gene is TRBV20-1, the J gene TRBJ2-7; D perhaps matches TRBD2 (6 bases). From germline, CDR1 is DFQATT and CDR2 SNEGSKA (reference sequence). Trimming took 3 bases from V and 0 from J, leaving 12 bases between them. The CDR3 totals 14 residues. CDR3 region: CSARGGTASYEQYF. As DNA, the CDR3 is TGCAGTGCTAGGGGCGGGACGGCCTCCTACGAGCAGTACTTC.

This clonotype showed up just a few times. The chain joins TRBV4-1 to TRBJ2-7; TRBD1 matches at 9 bases. This CDR3 comprises 15 residues. Germline CDR1 and CDR2: MGHRA and YSYEKL. V shed 3 bases and J 1 base; nucleotides not matched to a gene: 4. The DNA of the CDR3 is TGCGCCAGCAGCCAGGCCGACAGGGGGTCCTACGAGCAGTACTTC. Its translation is CASSQADRGSYEQYF.

There are many counts of this clonotype. J is TRBJ2-1 and V is TRBV5-4; possibly TRBD2 for D (7 bases). This CDR3 contains 15 residues. V was pared by 0 bases and J by 3 bases, with 10 bases between. Germline lookup yields CDR1 SGHNT and CDR2 YYREEE (reference sequence). CDR3 residues: CASSLEGGHYNEQFF. The CDR3 nucleotides read TGTGCCAGCAGCTTGGAGGGGGGGCACTACAATGAGCAGTTCTTC. The full variable domain, rest sourced from reference TRBV5-4 and TRBJ2-1, is ETGVTQSPTHLIKTRGQQVTLRCSSQSGHNTVSWYQQALGQGPQFIFQYYREEENGRGNFPPRFSGLQFPNYSSELNVNALELDDSALYLCASSLEGGHYNEQFFGPGTRLTVL.

This clonotype was seen a few times. The chain links TRBV19 to TRBJ1-2; the D is unclear. The length of the CDR3 is 14 residues. Germline values: CDR1 LNHDA, CDR2 SQIVND (reference sequence). Trimming pared 4 bases from V and 6 bases from J, leaving 15 bases between. CDR3 amino acids: CASSTAGSENGYTF. CDR3 coding DNA: TGTGCCAGTAGTACCGCAGGATCCGAAAATGGCTACACCTTC.

This clonotype came up many times. The chain links TRBV3-1 to TRBJ1-2; D perhaps matches TRBD1 (5 bases). The CDR3 loop spans 15 amino acids. The germline gives CDR1 LGHDT, CDR2 YNNKEL (reference sequence). V was shortened by 4 bases and J by 8 bases, with 20 bases between the two germline ends. CDR3 sequence reads: CASSLGATAGHGYTF. CDR3 in DNA: TGTGCCAGCAGCCTTGGCGCTACCGCAGGGCACGGCTACACCTTC. The full variable domain, its missing parts supplied by reference TRBV3-1 and TRBJ1-2, is DTAVSQTPKYLVTQMGNDKSIKCEQNLGHDTMYWYKQDSKKFLKIMFSYNNKELIINETVPNRFSPKSPDKAHLNLHINSLELGDSAVYFCASSLGATAGHGYTFGSGTRLTVV.

The table lists this clonotype with many counts. The chain has TRBV10-2 and TRBJ2-2, with a weak D call TRBD1 (6 bases). CDR1 and CDR2 from the germline V gene are WSHSY and SAAADI. The CDR3 length is 17 residues. The V end was cut by 0 bases, the J end by 1 base, with 12 bases between. CDR3 in amino acids: CASSESKWGQNTGELFF. Written as DNA, the CDR3 is TGCGCCAGCAGTGAGTCGAAGTGGGGACAGAACACCGGGGAGCTGTTTTTT.

The chain couples TRBV11-2 to TRBJ2-7; tentative D call: TRBD1 (6 bases). CDR3 size: 16 residues. The V and J ends lost 5 bases and 4 bases respectively, with 21 bases between them. Germline loops: CDR1 SGHAT, CDR2 FQNNGV. The CDR3 DNA follows: TGTGCCAGCAGCATGACTATAGGGGGAGCAAGGTACGAGCAGTACTTC. Protein product: CASSMTIGGARYEQYF.

The table lists this clonotype with a few counts. A read error is possible here, since a much larger clone lies one base away. V and J are TRBV3-1 and TRBJ2-5; D may be TRBD2 (6 bases). V lost 6 bases, J lost 9 bases, and 29 bases lay in between. Germline CDR1 and CDR2: LGHDT and YNNKEL (reference sequence). The CDR3 has 17 residues. In nucleotides, the CDR3 is TGTGCCAGCAGTCTATTCCTAACCGGGACTCCCAGGGAGGCCCAGTACTTC. It codes for CASSLFLTGTPREAQYF.

This clonotype was counted at least ten times. The chain carries TRBV6-5 and TRBJ1-1; D unclear. The CDR3 runs to 13 residues. Trimming removed 2 bases from V and 10 bases from J, with 14 bases in between. In germline, CDR1 is MNHEY, CDR2 SVGAGI. For the CDR3, the DNA is TGTGCCAGCAGTTACGAGGTGGGTTTGGTAGCTTTCTTT. Encoded protein: CASSYEVGLVAFF.